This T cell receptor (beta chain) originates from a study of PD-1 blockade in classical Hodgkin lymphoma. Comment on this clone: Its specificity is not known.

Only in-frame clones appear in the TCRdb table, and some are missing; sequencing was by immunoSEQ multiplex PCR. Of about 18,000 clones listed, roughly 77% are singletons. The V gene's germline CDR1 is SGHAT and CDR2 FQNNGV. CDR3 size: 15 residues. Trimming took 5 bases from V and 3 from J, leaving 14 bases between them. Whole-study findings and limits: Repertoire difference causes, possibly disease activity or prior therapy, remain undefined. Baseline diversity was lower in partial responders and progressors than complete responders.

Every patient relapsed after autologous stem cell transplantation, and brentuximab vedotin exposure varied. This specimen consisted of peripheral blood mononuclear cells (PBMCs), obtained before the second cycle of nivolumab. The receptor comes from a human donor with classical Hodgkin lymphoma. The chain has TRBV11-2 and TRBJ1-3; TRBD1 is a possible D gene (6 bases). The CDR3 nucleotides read TGTGCCAGCAGCCTCAGGGGAACGGGTGGAAACACCATATATTTT. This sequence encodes CASSLRGTGGNTIYF. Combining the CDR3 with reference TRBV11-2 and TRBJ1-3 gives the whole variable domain EAGVAQSPRYKIIEKRQSVAFWCNPISGHATLYWYQQILGQGPKLLIQFQNNGVVDDSQLPKDRFSAERLKGVDSTLKIQPAKLEDSAVYLCASSLRGTGGNTIYFGEGSWLTVV.